This record concerns one T cell receptor beta chain sequence. Its target is unknown. This record comes from a study of CXCR3-negative and CXCR3-positive naive CD8 T cells. For the study at large: The TRB read total, approximately 130 million, broke down to about 1.5 +/- 0.3 million reads per library.

Study outcomes and limitations: TRB CDR3 hydrophobicity was greater in CXCR3-positive naive cells than in CXCR3-negative naive cells. Relative to memory CD8+ cells, whose diversity was much lower, both naive subsets had comparably high diversity.

UMI-tagged TRB cDNA libraries were built via 5' RACE. TCRdb reprocessed the 5' RACE reads, with one entry per CDR3 protein and no DNA. In all, the sample yields about 90,000 distinct CDR3 sequences. Germline lookup yields CDR1 MNHEY and CDR2 SMNVEV (reference sequence). This CDR3 region has 20 residues. The chain combines TRBV27 with TRBJ2-2; absent DNA, TCRdb's TRBD1 call cannot be checked. Sequenced input: naive CXCR3+ CD8+ T cells from blood. Subset: CD45RO-CCR7+CD27+CD95- naive CD8+ T cells expressing CXCR3 (TNR3+). The sequence was collected from a human donor in good health. Some clones in this sample may be carry-over from other donors' samples. The CDR3 loop reads CASSREPFRRDRVIPGELFF.